The clone carrying this TCR beta chain was counted only a few times. Its cognate antigen is unknown. All donors were healthy Caucasians. It was template switching that added a universal primer site, and there were unique molecular identifiers on the cDNA. Each CDR3 protein is one row after TCRdb ran MiXCR on the 5' RACE reads. The data hold approximately 670,000 distinct CDR3 sequences, with roughly 6.2% observed a single time. The data originate from a study of identical twins. Study-level points and caveats: High-abundance cord blood beta clonotypes had fewer insertions; memory repertoires showed none. Researchers reported excess low generation probability among twin-shared out-of-frame alpha sequences.

The CDR3 is 15 residues long. V was cut by 0 bases and J by 4 bases, with 13 bases left in between. Germline V gene sequence: CDR1 DFQATT, CDR2 SNEGSKA (reference sequence). This TCR was sampled from a man aged 18 to 29 in good health. V and J are TRBV20-1 and TRBJ1-3; unclear D gene. The sample was naive T cells sorted from blood. CDR3 sequence (DNA): TGCAGTGCTAGAGATTCGGGAGGGTCAGGAAACACCATATATTTT. This sequence encodes CSARDSGGSGNTIYF.